The 31 T cell receptor beta chains listed next were all sequenced from one sample in a study of long-term antiretroviral therapy in people with HIV. Runs used v3.0 of the immunoSEQ assay and were done at survey level. Assay: immunoSEQ multiplex PCR; the TCRdb copy retains only in-frame clones and omits some. There are about 40,000 clones in the sample; around 85% occur only once, and 4% lies in the top ten. The starting material was unsorted PBMCs, obtained 1.2 years after starting antiretroviral therapy. All receptors come from a woman aged 50 to 65 with HIV.

J is TRBJ2-7 and V is TRBV7-2, with D possibly TRBD1 on 6 matching bases. From germline, CDR1 is SGHTA and CDR2 FQGNSA. CDR3 length equals 17 residues. V was cut by 2 bases and J by 0 bases, with 17 bases left in between. The CDR3 DNA is TGTGCCAGCAGCTTAACCCGATCGACAGGCCGCTCCTACGAGCAGTACTTC. It codes for CASSLTRSTGRSYEQYF. Looking up the rest from reference TRBV7-2 and TRBJ2-7 gives the full variable domain: GAGVSQSPSNKVTEKGKDVELRCDPISGHTALYWYRQSLGQGLEFLIYFQGNSAPDKSGLPSDRFSAERTGGSVSTLTIQRTQQEDSAVYLCASSLTRSTGRSYEQYFGPGTRLTVT.

The rearrangement joins TRBV7-2 to TRBJ2-3; the D is unclear. There are 13 residues in the CDR3. The germline V and J ends were trimmed by 4 bases and 1 base, with 6 bases remaining between them. The germline CDR1 and CDR2 sequences are SGHTA and FQGNSA. Written as DNA, the CDR3 is TGTGCCAGCAGCTCCATGGGCACAGATACGCAGTATTTT. It encodes CASSSMGTDTQYF.

The rearrangement joins TRBV5-5 to TRBJ1-2; no clear D gene. Trimming removed 3 bases at V and 4 bases at J, with 19 bases between. CDR1 SGHKS and CDR2 YYEKEE come from the germline V gene (reference sequence). The CDR3 extends over 16 amino acids. CDR3 nucleotide sequence: TGTGCCAGCAGCTCAGGACGGCCCATCGAGGTCTATGGCTACACCTTC. The encoded protein is CASSSGRPIEVYGYTF. Supplemented by reference TRBV5-5 and TRBJ1-2, the full variable domain reads DAGVTQSPTHLIKTRGQQVTLRCSPISGHKSVSWYQQVLGQGPQFIFQYYEKEERGRGNFPDRFSARQFPNYSSELNVNALLLGDSALYLCASSSGRPIEVYGYTFGSGTRLTVV.

The chain has TRBV2 and TRBJ2-1; D might be TRBD1 (6 bases). The CDR3 runs to 14 residues. Trimming left V 6 bases short and J 5 bases short, with 14 bases between. In germline, CDR1 is SNHLY, CDR2 FYNNEI. The CDR3 is CASSGDTGHNEQFF. As DNA, the CDR3 is TGTGCCAGCAGCGGTGATACAGGGCACAATGAGCAGTTCTTC. Full variable domain (missing parts from reference TRBV2 and TRBJ2-1): EPEVTQTPSHQVTQMGQEVILRCVPISNHLYFYWYRQILGQKVEFLVSFYNNEISEKSEIFDDQFSVERPDGSNFTLKIRSTKLEDSAMYFCASSGDTGHNEQFFGPGTRLTVL.

The chain employs TRBV12-5 and TRBJ1-2; D gene ambiguous. Germline loops: CDR1 LGHNT, CDR2 FRNRAP. The V and J ends lost 0 bases and 4 bases respectively, with 24 bases between them. CDR3 length: 19 amino acids. The CDR3 loop reads CASGLVLFPEQRTSYGYTF. CDR3 nucleotide sequence: TGTGCTAGTGGTTTGGTACTTTTTCCGGAACAGCGAACTTCCTATGGCTACACCTTC.

The CDR3 loop is CASSLGPTGGSNSPLHF. DNA for the CDR3: TGCGCCAGCAGCTTGGGACCGACAGGGGGAAGTAATTCACCCCTCCACTTT. The V and J genes are TRBV5-1 and TRBJ1-6; 9 nucleotides line up with TRBD1. Germline V gene lookup returns CDR1 SGHRS and CDR2 YFSETQ. V trimming: 0 bases; J trimming: 6 bases; junction bases outside the gene matches: 7. The CDR3 contains 17 residues.

The CDR3 is CASSRNQYVNTEAFF. Written as DNA, the CDR3 is TGTGCCAGCAGCCGAAACCAGTACGTGAACACTGAAGCTTTCTTT. This rearrangement joins TRBV11-2 to TRBJ1-1; D is undetermined. Looked up from germline, CDR1 is SGHAT and CDR2 is FQNNGV. CDR3 length: 15 residues. V was trimmed by 5 bases and J by 0 bases, leaving 13 bases between them.

The chain recombines TRBV6-5 with TRBJ1-1; D is undetermined. Germline CDR1 and CDR2: MNHEY and SVGAGI. The ends were cut back, 5 bases at V and 1 base at J, with 14 bases in the middle. This CDR3 spans 15 amino acids. The CDR3 protein is CASSPWRVSNTEAFF. CDR3 nucleotide sequence: TGTGCCAGCAGTCCCTGGAGGGTGTCGAACACTGAAGCTTTCTTT.

The V gene is TRBV6-4, the J gene TRBJ1-2; tentatively, D is TRBD1 (6 bases). The V end was cut by 4 bases, the J end by 6 bases, with 12 bases between. The length of the CDR3 is 13 residues. Germline CDR1 reads MRHNA; CDR2 reads SNTAGT. CDR3 nucleotide sequence: TGTGCCAGCAGTGCAGGGGCCGAGAATGGCTACACCTTC. Amino acid sequence: CASSAGAENGYTF.

The chain carries TRBV15 and TRBJ2-5; 13 bases line up with TRBD2. This CDR3 spans 18 amino acids. Germline-derived CDR1 and CDR2 are LNHNV and YYDKDF (reference sequence). With V trimmed by 1 base and J by 5 bases, 10 bases remained unmatched. The CDR3 coding sequence is TGTGCCACCAGCAGAGGAGGACTAGCGGGGGTTGAAAGGGAGACCCAGTACTTC. Protein product: CATSRGGLAGVERETQYF.

The chain is built from TRBV7-2 and TRBJ2-1; TRBD2 might be the D (7 bases). This CDR3 contains 14 residues. V lost 10 bases and J 5 bases, leaving 18 bases between the germline ends. In germline, CDR1 is SGHTA, CDR2 FQGNSA. The CDR3 DNA is TGTGCCACGGCACGGGGGGCTTTCGACAATGAGCAGTTCTTC. Translated, it gives CATARGAFDNEQFF. The full variable domain, in which reference TRBV7-2 and TRBJ2-1 provide the parts outside the CDR3, is GAGVSQSPSNKVTEKGKDVELRCDPISGHTALYWYRQSLGQGLEFLIYFQGNSAPDKSGLPSDRFSAERTGGSVSTLTIQRTQQEDSAVYLCATARGAFDNEQFFGPGTRLTVL.

The V gene is TRBV11-1, the J gene TRBJ2-7; TRBD2 matches at 11 bases. The CDR3 has 15 residues. Germline-derived CDR1 and CDR2 are SGHAT and FQDESV (reference sequence). V trimming: 3 bases; J trimming: 1 base; junction bases outside the gene matches: 2. For the CDR3, the DNA is TGTGCCAGCAGCTTGCTAGCGGGGGGTTCCTACGAGCAGTACTTC. Protein sequence: CASSLLAGGSYEQYF.

Only one count was recorded for this clone. This chain joins TRBV19 and TRBJ1-6; possibly TRBD1 for D (5 bases). V shed 5 bases and J shed 14 bases, with 22 bases lying between them. Germline values: CDR1 LNHDA, CDR2 SQIVND (reference sequence). The CDR3 runs to 15 residues. The CDR3 bases are TGTGCCAGTAGTGCCCCGAGAGGGGACGGGGGTACCCTCCACTTT. Its protein is CASSAPRGDGGTLHF.

The rearrangement links TRBV27 to TRBJ2-5, with 10 bases identical to TRBD1. V dropped 4 bases and J dropped 5; count of bases not matched to a gene: 10. Germline CDR1 is MNHEY and CDR2 is SMNVEV (reference sequence). The CDR3 has 16 residues. In nucleotides, the CDR3 is TGTGCCAGCAGTTACGTTTGGGACAGGGGAGGGGAGACCCAGTACTTC. Its translation is CASSYVWDRGGETQYF.

J is TRBJ1-2 and V is TRBV7-8, with 8 bases lining up with TRBD1. The V segment lost 5 bases and the J segment 8 bases; nucleotides outside the gene matches: 13. CDR3 length equals 15 residues. CDR1 and CDR2 from the germline V gene are SGHVS and FQNEAQ. CDR3 coding DNA: TGTGCCAGCAGCCACCGACAGGGGTGGAGGGTGGGCTACACCTTC. The encoded protein is CASSHRQGWRVGYTF.

This clone has only one observation. The chain links TRBV11-2 to TRBJ2-5; D unresolved. The DNA end is a closer match to TRBJ2-7, so the J assignment may be wrong. CDR1 is SGHAT and CDR2 is FQNNGV in the germline V gene. The length of the CDR3 is 16 residues. This CDR3 reads CASSLDIPRYSYEQYF. As DNA, the CDR3 is TGTGCCAGCAGCTTAGACATTCCGAGATACTCCTACGAGCAGTACTTC.

This chain connects TRBV12-5 to TRBJ2-2; either TRBD1 or TRBD2 may fit D (6 bases each). The germline V and J ends were trimmed by 5 bases and 5 bases, with 21 bases remaining between them. This CDR3 spans 17 amino acids. Germline lookup yields CDR1 LGHNT and CDR2 FRNRAP. CDR3 coding DNA: TGTGCTAGTGGTGACCCGCCGGGACATGGAGGGACCGGGGAGCTGTTTTTT. Its protein is CASGDPPGHGGTGELFF.

V gene TRBV7-9 combines with J gene TRBJ2-3, with 7 bases identical to TRBD2. Trimming cost V 0 bases and J 4 bases; bases outside gene matches: 10. This CDR3 region has 17 residues. Germline V gene data show CDR1 as SEHNR and CDR2 as FQNEAQ (reference sequence). The CDR3 DNA follows: TGTGCCAGCAGCTTAGCGCTCGGGGGGAGGCCCCCAGATACGCAGTATTTT. This codes for CASSLALGGRPPDTQYF.

The V and J genes are TRBV5-4 and TRBJ1-2; a weak D match, TRBD1 (6 bases). The germline V gene has CDR1 SGHNT and CDR2 YYREEE (reference sequence). The V and J ends lost 2 bases and 4 bases respectively, with 12 bases between them. The length of the CDR3 is 14 residues. CDR3 nucleotides: TGTGCCAGCAGCTTCTTGGGGGCAGGCTATGGCTACACCTTC. As protein: CASSFLGAGYGYTF.

This clone was found once. V usage is TRBV7-2 and J usage is TRBJ2-3; 9 positions match TRBD1. In germline, CDR1 is SGHTA, CDR2 FQGNSA. The V and J ends lost 5 bases and 0 bases, in that order; junction bases with no gene match: 3. CDR3 length equals 15 residues. The CDR3 here is CASSRTGVSTDTQYF. CDR3 DNA: TGTGCCAGCAGCCGGACAGGGGTTAGCACAGATACGCAGTATTTT. The full variable domain, completed using reference TRBV7-2 and TRBJ2-3, is GAGVSQSPSNKVTEKGKDVELRCDPISGHTALYWYRQSLGQGLEFLIYFQGNSAPDKSGLPSDRFSAERTGGSVSTLTIQRTQQEDSAVYLCASSRTGVSTDTQYFGPGTRLTVL.

The chain recombines TRBV2 with TRBJ1-2; D unresolved. CDR1 and CDR2 (germline): SNHLY, FYNNEI. Between the trimmed V and J ends, which lost 1 base and 5 bases, there was a span of 11 bases. The CDR3 runs 14 residues. CDR3 region: CASSEEAGVYGYTF. The CDR3 nucleotides read TGTGCCAGCAGTGAAGAGGCAGGCGTGTATGGCTACACCTTC.

The chain recombines TRBV4-3 with TRBJ2-5; D gene ambiguous. Germline V gene sequence: CDR1 LGHNA, CDR2 YSLEER. Trimming stripped 2 bases from V and 1 base from J, with 8 bases between. The CDR3 totals 14 residues. CDR3 in amino acids: CASSQSLAQETQYF. The CDR3, as DNA: TGCGCCAGCAGCCAATCCTTGGCCCAAGAGACCCAGTACTTC.

This chain uses TRBV7-6 with TRBJ1-1, with no clear D. The V and J ends lost 2 bases and 11 bases respectively, with 15 bases between them. Germline CDR1 and CDR2: SGHVS and FNYEAQ. This CDR3 is 13 amino acids long. DNA for the CDR3: TGTGCCAGCAGCTTAATCCGGGGAGGGCGTGCTTTCTTT. Its translation: CASSLIRGGRAFF.

V and J are TRBV11-2 and TRBJ2-5, with 8 bases matching TRBD1. This CDR3 spans 15 amino acids. The V and J ends lost 5 bases and 2 bases, in that order; junction bases with no gene match: 7. Germline V gives CDR1 SGHAT, CDR2 FQNNGV. For the CDR3, the DNA is TGTGCCAGCAGCCTTCGGGGACAGGCTCAAGAGACCCAGTACTTC. Translation: CASSLRGQAQETQYF. Based on the CDR3 plus reference TRBV11-2 and TRBJ2-5, the full variable domain is EAGVAQSPRYKIIEKRQSVAFWCNPISGHATLYWYQQILGQGPKLLIQFQNNGVVDDSQLPKDRFSAERLKGVDSTLKIQPAKLEDSAVYLCASSLRGQAQETQYFGPGTRLLVL.

Here the CDR3 reads CASSKTSGGAWDIQYF. The CDR3 DNA reads as TGTGCCAGCTCCAAGACTAGCGGGGGGGCCTGGGACATTCAGTACTTC. The chain has TRBV18 and TRBJ2-4; 14 positions agree with TRBD2. The V gene end was trimmed by 6 bases and the J gene end by 8 bases; junction bases not matched to a gene: 9. This CDR3 spans 16 amino acids. Germline-derived CDR1 and CDR2 are KGHSH and LQKENI.

The chain recombines TRBV18 with TRBJ1-2; the D gene is possibly TRBD1 (6 bases). Deletions cut 0 bases from V and 5 bases from J, with 13 bases between. The CDR3 runs to 15 residues. Germline CDR1 is KGHSH and CDR2 is LQKENI. As DNA, the CDR3 is TGTGCCAGCTCACCACCGGCCTGGGACAATTATGGCTACACCTTC. Its translation is CASSPPAWDNYGYTF.

This clone was seen only a few times. The chain carries TRBV6-5 and TRBJ1-1, with D maybe TRBD1 (5 bases). The CDR3 length is 14 residues. Trimming shortened V by 2 bases and J by 3 bases, and 10 bases separated the two germline ends. Germline lookup yields CDR1 MNHEY and CDR2 SVGAGI. The CDR3 coding sequence is TGTGCCAGCAGTTACGGGGGAATGGACACTGAAGCTTTCTTT. Translation gives CASSYGGMDTEAFF.

This clone was seen a few times. V is TRBV6-5 and J is TRBJ1-2, with TRBD1 identical over 7 bases. The V gene end was trimmed by 6 bases and the J gene end by 2 bases; junction bases not matched to a gene: 3. Looked up from germline, CDR1 is MNHEY and CDR2 is SVGAGI. The length of the CDR3 is 13 residues. Here the CDR3 reads CASSRTGNYGYTF. The DNA for the CDR3 is TGTGCCAGCAGCCGGACAGGCAACTATGGCTACACCTTC.

This clone is a singleton in its sample. This CDR3 is CASSQARGRADTGELFF. The CDR3 coding sequence is TGTGCCAGCAGCCAAGCCCGGGGTAGGGCGGACACCGGGGAGCTGTTTTTT. The chain couples TRBV5-6 to TRBJ2-2, with a tentative D call TRBD2 (5 bases). This CDR3 contains 17 residues. In germline, CDR1 is SGHDT, CDR2 YYEEEE. Trimming pared 4 bases from V and 3 bases from J, leaving 19 bases between.

The chain has TRBV7-9 and TRBJ1-1; TRBD1 aligns across 7 bases. Unmatched junction bases numbered 2, after V lost 3 bases and J lost 1 base. CDR1 and CDR2 from the germline V gene are SEHNR and FQNEAQ (reference sequence). The CDR3 is made up of 14 amino acids. CDR3 coding DNA: TGTGCCAGCAGCTTCCGACAGGGGAACACTGAAGCTTTCTTT. Protein sequence: CASSFRQGNTEAFF.

The V call is TRBV6-6, the J call TRBJ1-6; D gene uncertain. Germline V gives CDR1 MNHNY, CDR2 SVGAGI (reference sequence). V gave up 1 base and J gave up 6 bases, with 10 bases separating them. CDR3 length: 15 amino acids. The CDR3 bases are TGTGCCAGCAGTTACTTGCCCGGGAGTAATTCACCCCTCCACTTT. Translated, it gives CASSYLPGSNSPLHF.